Following are 21 T cell receptor beta chains from one sample sequenced in a study of T cells in localized non-small cell lung cancer. Here immunoSEQ multiplex PCR was the method, and the copy in TCRdb shows in-frame clones only, minus some. The table shows some 25,000 clones, with around 89% occurring only once. This sample comprised peripheral blood mononuclear cells, obtained before any cancer treatment. These receptors all come from a woman aged 40 to 75 with stage III lung adenocarcinoma.

The V gene is TRBV4-3, the J gene TRBJ2-1, with D tentatively TRBD1 (6 bases). CDR1 LGHNA and CDR2 YSLEER come from the germline V gene. The CDR3 extends over 15 amino acids. V shed 6 bases and J shed 5 bases, with 17 bases lying between them. In DNA, the CDR3 is TGCGCCAGCAGTCGAAAGCTGGACAGAAACAATGAGCAGTTCTTC. Translated: CASSRKLDRNNEQFF.

The chain uses TRBV14 and TRBJ2-1; D not certain. This CDR3 is 14 amino acids long. The germline V gene encodes CDR1 SGHDN and CDR2 FVKESK. Trimming removed 4 bases from V and 5 bases from J, with 12 bases in between. CDR3 loop: CASSRRWANNEQFF. DNA for the CDR3: TGTGCCAGCAGCCGACGCTGGGCTAACAATGAGCAGTTCTTC.

V gene TRBV29-1 combines with J gene TRBJ2-5, with 8 nucleotides matching TRBD2. Matching the DNA end better, TRBJ2-7 makes the J call doubtful. CDR1 is SQVTM, CDR2 ANQGSEA, per germline. The CDR3 has 17 residues. The CDR3 reads CSVALGTRTSSSYEQYF. In DNA form, the CDR3 reads TGCAGCGTTGCACTAGGGACTAGAACTTCCAGCTCCTACGAGCAGTACTTC.

This chain uses TRBV5-5 with TRBJ2-5; D tentatively reads TRBD1 or TRBD2 (5 bases each). This CDR3 has 16 amino acids. The V and J ends lost 4 bases and 2 bases respectively, with 18 bases between them. In germline, CDR1 is SGHKS, CDR2 YYEKEE (reference sequence). The CDR3 sequence: CASSLGPSWGQETQYF. The CDR3, as DNA: TGTGCCAGCAGCCTCGGGCCTTCCTGGGGGCAAGAGACCCAGTACTTC.

V gene TRBV10-1 combines with J gene TRBJ2-5; D possibly uses TRBD1 or TRBD2 (5 bases each). This CDR3 comprises 13 residues. Trimming pared 8 bases from V and 1 base from J, leaving 11 bases between. Per germline, CDR1 WNHNN and CDR2 SYGVQD (reference sequence). The CDR3 region is CASRRGPQETQYF. CDR3 sequence (DNA): TGCGCCAGCCGACGGGGCCCCCAAGAGACCCAGTACTTC.

This sequence joins TRBV7-8 and TRBJ1-2; D ambiguous. The CDR3 totals 13 residues. Germline CDR1 and CDR2: SGHVS and FQNEAQ. Trimming left V 3 bases short and J 6 bases short, with 11 bases between. The CDR3 DNA reads as TGTGCCAGCAGCTTGTTTAGGGCCGATGGCTACACCTTC. Protein sequence: CASSLFRADGYTF.

The V gene is TRBV10-2, the J gene TRBJ2-1; D remains unclear. The germline gives CDR1 WSHSY, CDR2 SAAADI. The V end lost 2 bases, the J end lost 6 bases, and 11 bases lay between the germline ends. The CDR3 has 14 residues. CDR3 DNA sequence: TGCGCCAGCAGTGAGAGAGCACTATTCAATGAGCAGTTCTTC. It translates to CASSERALFNEQFF.

The chain joins TRBV7-9 to TRBJ1-2; no reliable D call. Between the trimmed V and J ends, which lost 5 bases and 5 bases, there was a span of 15 bases. The germline gives CDR1 SEHNR, CDR2 FQNEAQ (reference sequence). The CDR3 spans 14 residues. The CDR3, as DNA: TGTGCCAGCAGCCCCCCCGGGGTTGGGTATGGCTACACCTTC. This gives the protein CASSPPGVGYGYTF.

The chain combines TRBV27 with TRBJ1-6, with D unresolved. Trimming pared 3 bases from V and 7 bases from J, leaving 7 bases between. This CDR3 is 13 amino acids long. The germline V gene encodes CDR1 MNHEY and CDR2 SMNVEV (reference sequence). CDR3 protein: CASSFAGNSPLHF. The CDR3 DNA follows: TGTGCCAGCAGTTTTGCTGGGAATTCACCCCTCCACTTT.

The V gene is TRBV10-3, the J gene TRBJ2-2, with D maybe TRBD1 (6 bases). From germline, CDR1 is ENHRY and CDR2 SYGVKD. V was trimmed by 8 bases and J by 2 bases, leaving 9 bases between them. This CDR3 spans 13 amino acids. CDR3 amino acids: CAIGQLNTGELFF. The CDR3 region has the DNA TGTGCCATCGGACAGTTAAACACCGGGGAGCTGTTTTTT.

This clone came up once. V gene TRBV29-1 combines with J gene TRBJ2-7; TRBD2 agrees at 9 bases. CDR1 is SQVTM and CDR2 is ANQGSEA in the germline V gene. V dropped 7 bases and J dropped 1; count of bases not matched to a gene: 2. This CDR3 spans 12 amino acids. CDR3 region: CSGLADSYEQYF. The CDR3 DNA sequence: TGCAGCGGACTAGCGGATTCCTACGAGCAGTACTTC.

The J gene is TRBJ2-1, the V gene TRBV30, with D perhaps given as TRBD1 or TRBD2 (6 bases each). CDR1 GTSNPN and CDR2 SVGIG come from the germline V gene (reference sequence). V was shortened by 3 bases and J by 3 bases, with 12 bases between the two germline ends. The CDR3 runs to 14 residues. The CDR3 region has the DNA TGTGCCTGGAGAGGGGGGAGAGTCTACAATGAGCAGTTCTTC. The encoded protein is CAWRGGRVYNEQFF. Together with reference TRBV30 and TRBJ2-1, the CDR3 gives the full variable domain: SQTIHQWPATLVQPVGSPLSLECTVEGTSNPNLYWYRQAAGRGLQLLFYSVGIGQISSEVPQNLSASRPQDRQFILSSKKLLLSDSGFYLCAWRGGRVYNEQFFGPGTRLTVL.

The rearrangement joins TRBV9 to TRBJ1-5; D call uncertain. The CDR3 runs to 14 residues. The V and J ends lost 0 bases and 6 bases respectively, with 10 bases between them. CDR1 is SGDLS, CDR2 YYNGEE, per germline. In DNA, the CDR3 is TGTGCCAGCAGCGTAGGAGGGTATGGTCAGCCCCAGCATTTT. This translates into CASSVGGYGQPQHF. Complete variable domain (other parts from reference TRBV9 and TRBJ1-5): DSGVTQTPKHLITATGQRVTLRCSPRSGDLSVYWYQQSLDQGLQFLIQYYNGEERAKGNILERFSAQQFPDLHSELNLSSLELGDSALYFCASSVGGYGQPQHFGDGTRLSIL.

This chain uses TRBV7-9 with TRBJ2-1; D may be TRBD1 or TRBD2 (5 bases each). Germline values: CDR1 SEHNR, CDR2 FQNEAQ (reference sequence). This CDR3 contains 12 residues. Trimming took off 5 bases at V and 10 bases at J, with 12 bases between the two ends. The CDR3 protein is CASSMGPGEQFF. CDR3 nucleotide sequence: TGTGCCAGCAGCATGGGACCGGGGGAGCAGTTCTTC.

The V and J genes are TRBV9 and TRBJ2-1; TRBD2 matches 9 bases. With 4 bases clipped from V and 7 bases from J, the junction kept 12 bases outside the gene matches. This CDR3 has 16 residues. Germline-derived CDR1 and CDR2 are SGDLS and YYNGEE. In DNA, the CDR3 is TGTGCCAGCAGCACCCGGGGTAGCGGGAGTAATAATGAGCAGTTCTTC. This codes for CASSTRGSGSNNEQFF.

The chain couples TRBV6-5 to TRBJ2-5; 7 positions agree with TRBD2. The CDR3 is 15 residues long. V was clipped by 5 bases and J by 2 bases; unmatched bases: 8. Per the germline V gene, CDR1 is MNHEY and CDR2 is SVGAGI. CDR3 in amino acids: CASSTPRRGQETQYF. The CDR3 DNA reads as TGTGCCAGCAGTACGCCCCGGCGGGGGCAAGAGACCCAGTACTTC.

The V gene is TRBV6-1, the J gene TRBJ1-1, with a tentative D call TRBD1 (5 bases). The V gene's germline CDR1 is MNHNS and CDR2 SASEGT. The CDR3 is made up of 14 amino acids. The V end was cut by 2 bases, the J end by 3 bases, with 10 bases between. The CDR3 sequence: CASSESRRDTEAFF. CDR3 sequence (DNA): TGTGCCAGCAGTGAAAGTCGCAGGGACACTGAAGCTTTCTTT.

This chain connects TRBV6-6 to TRBJ1-2, with D unresolved. There are 12 residues in the CDR3. Germline V gene sequence: CDR1 MNHNY, CDR2 SVGAGI (reference sequence). Trimming pared 5 bases from V and 4 bases from J, leaving 8 bases between. The CDR3, as DNA: TGTGCCAGCAGTCCTCGGTCCTATGGCTACACCTTC. It translates to CASSPRSYGYTF.

The V and J genes are TRBV7-6 and TRBJ2-3; D possibly matches TRBD1 or TRBD2 (5 bases each). V lost 5 bases and J 2 bases, leaving 11 bases between the germline ends. This CDR3 has 14 residues. Germline V gene sequence: CDR1 SGHVS, CDR2 FNYEAQ. The CDR3 protein is CASSDVGTTDTQYF. CDR3 sequence (DNA): TGTGCCAGCAGCGACGTCGGGACCACAGATACGCAGTATTTT.

The CDR3 here is CASSLGTANYGYTF. In DNA, the CDR3 is TGTGCCAGCAGCTTAGGGACAGCTAACTATGGCTACACCTTC. The chain links TRBV7-9 to TRBJ1-2, with D possibly TRBD1 on 6 matching bases. In germline, CDR1 is SEHNR, CDR2 FQNEAQ (reference sequence). The length of the CDR3 is 14 residues. V was cut by 1 base and J by 0 bases, with 6 bases left in between.

The J gene is TRBJ1-3, the V gene TRBV5-4, with D perhaps TRBD1 (6 bases). The V end lost 1 base, the J end lost 4 bases, and 9 bases lay between the germline ends. The CDR3 covers 14 residues. Germline V gene sequence: CDR1 SGHNT, CDR2 YYREEE (reference sequence). As DNA, the CDR3 is TGTGCCAGCAGCTTGCAGGGGTCCGGAAACACCATATATTTT. This codes for CASSLQGSGNTIYF.